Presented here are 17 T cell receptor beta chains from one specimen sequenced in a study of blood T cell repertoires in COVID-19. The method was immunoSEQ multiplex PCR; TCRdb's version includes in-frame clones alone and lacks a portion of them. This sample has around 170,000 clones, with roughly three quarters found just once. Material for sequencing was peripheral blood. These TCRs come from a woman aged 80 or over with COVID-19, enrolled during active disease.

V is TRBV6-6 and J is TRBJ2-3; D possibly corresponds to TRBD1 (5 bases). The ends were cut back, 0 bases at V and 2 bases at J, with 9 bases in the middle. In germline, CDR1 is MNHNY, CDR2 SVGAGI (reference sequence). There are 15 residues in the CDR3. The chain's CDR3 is CASSYSAGYTDTQYF. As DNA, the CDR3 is TGTGCCAGCAGTTACTCTGCAGGGTACACAGATACGCAGTATTTT.

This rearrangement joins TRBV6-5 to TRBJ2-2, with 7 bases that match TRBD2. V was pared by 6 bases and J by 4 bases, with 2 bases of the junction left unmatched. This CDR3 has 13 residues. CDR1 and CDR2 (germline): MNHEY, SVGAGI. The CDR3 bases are TGTGCCAGCAGGGGGGAGGGCACCGGGGAGCTGTTTTTT. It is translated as CASRGEGTGELFF.

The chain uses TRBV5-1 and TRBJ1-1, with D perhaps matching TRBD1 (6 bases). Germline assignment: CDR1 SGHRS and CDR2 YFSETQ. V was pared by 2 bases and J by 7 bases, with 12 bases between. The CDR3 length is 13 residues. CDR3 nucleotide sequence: TGCGCCAGCAGCTTTGAGGGGGTCAGTGAAGCTTTCTTT. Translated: CASSFEGVSEAFF.

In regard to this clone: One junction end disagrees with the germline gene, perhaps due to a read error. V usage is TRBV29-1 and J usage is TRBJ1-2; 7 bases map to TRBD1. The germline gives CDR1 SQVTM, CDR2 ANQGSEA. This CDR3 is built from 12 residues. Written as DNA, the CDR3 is TGCAGCGTTGATAGAGGGACAGCTCCTAAAGCCTTC. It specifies CSVDRGTAPKAF.

The CDR3 region is CASRLHRANVYEQYF. CDR3 nucleotides: TGTGCCAGCAGACTACACAGGGCCAATGTCTACGAGCAGTACTTC. This chain uses TRBV6-5 with TRBJ2-7; D may be TRBD1 (6 bases). CDR1 MNHEY and CDR2 SVGAGI come from the germline V gene. Trimming took 6 bases from V and 3 from J, leaving 18 bases between them. The CDR3 length is 15 residues.

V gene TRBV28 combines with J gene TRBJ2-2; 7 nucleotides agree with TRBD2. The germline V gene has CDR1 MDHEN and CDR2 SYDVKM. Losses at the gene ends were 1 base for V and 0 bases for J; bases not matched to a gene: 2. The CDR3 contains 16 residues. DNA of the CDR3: TGTGCCAGCAGTTTATTCAGCGGGGCGAACACCGGGGAGCTGTTTTTT. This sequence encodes CASSLFSGANTGELFF. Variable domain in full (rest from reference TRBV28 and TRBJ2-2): DVKVTQSSRYLVKRTGEKVFLECVQDMDHENMFWYRQDPGLGLRLIYFSYDVKMKEKGDIPEGYSVSREKKERFSLILESASTNQTSMYLCASSLFSGANTGELFFGEGSRLTVL.

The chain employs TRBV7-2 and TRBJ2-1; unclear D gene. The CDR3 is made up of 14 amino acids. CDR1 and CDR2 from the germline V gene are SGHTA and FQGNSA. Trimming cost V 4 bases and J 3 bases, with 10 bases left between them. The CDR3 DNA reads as TGTGCCAGCAGCTCGTTGGGCAGCTACAATGAGCAGTTCTTC. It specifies CASSSLGSYNEQFF.

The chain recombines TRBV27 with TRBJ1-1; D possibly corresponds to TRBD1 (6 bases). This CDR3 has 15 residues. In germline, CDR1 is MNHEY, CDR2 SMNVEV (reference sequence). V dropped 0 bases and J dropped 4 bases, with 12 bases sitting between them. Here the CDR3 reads CASSLSPQGLTEAFF. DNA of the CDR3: TGTGCCAGCAGTTTATCCCCGCAGGGGCTCACTGAAGCTTTCTTT.

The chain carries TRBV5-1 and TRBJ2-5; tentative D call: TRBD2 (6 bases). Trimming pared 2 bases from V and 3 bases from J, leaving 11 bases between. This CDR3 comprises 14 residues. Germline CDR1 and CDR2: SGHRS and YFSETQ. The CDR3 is CASSFRRGEETQYF. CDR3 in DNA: TGCGCCAGCAGCTTTAGGAGGGGAGAAGAGACCCAGTACTTC.

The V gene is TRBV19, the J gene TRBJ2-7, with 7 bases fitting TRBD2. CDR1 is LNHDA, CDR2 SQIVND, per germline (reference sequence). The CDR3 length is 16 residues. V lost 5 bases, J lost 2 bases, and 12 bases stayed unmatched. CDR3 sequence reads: CASSRGWLADPYEQYF. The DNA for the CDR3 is TGTGCCAGTAGTCGGGGGTGGCTAGCGGACCCCTACGAGCAGTACTTC.

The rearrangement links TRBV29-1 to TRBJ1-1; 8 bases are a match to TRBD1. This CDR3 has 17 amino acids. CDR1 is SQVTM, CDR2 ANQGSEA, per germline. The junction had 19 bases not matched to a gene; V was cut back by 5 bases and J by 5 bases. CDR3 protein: CSVSAFAPTGGRTEAFF. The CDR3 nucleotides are TGCAGCGTTTCCGCCTTTGCTCCCACAGGGGGAAGGACTGAAGCTTTCTTT.

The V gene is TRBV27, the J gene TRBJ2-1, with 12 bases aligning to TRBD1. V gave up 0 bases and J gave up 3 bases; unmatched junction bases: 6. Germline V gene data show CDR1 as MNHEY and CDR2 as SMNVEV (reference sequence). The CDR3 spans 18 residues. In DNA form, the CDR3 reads TGTGCCAGCAGTTTATCGTGGGGGACAGGGGGCTTCTACAATGAGCAGTTCTTC. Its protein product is CASSLSWGTGGFYNEQFF.

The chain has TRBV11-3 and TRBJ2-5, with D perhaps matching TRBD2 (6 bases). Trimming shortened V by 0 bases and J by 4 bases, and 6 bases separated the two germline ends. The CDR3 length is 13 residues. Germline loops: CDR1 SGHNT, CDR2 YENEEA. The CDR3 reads CASSLEEGETQYF. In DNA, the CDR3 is TGTGCCAGCAGCTTAGAGGAGGGAGAGACCCAGTACTTC.

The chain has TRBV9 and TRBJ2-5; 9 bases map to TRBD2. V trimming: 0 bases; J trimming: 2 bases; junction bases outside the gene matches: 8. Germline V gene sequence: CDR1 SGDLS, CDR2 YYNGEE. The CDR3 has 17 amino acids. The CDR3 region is CASSVGLAERDQETQYF. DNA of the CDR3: TGTGCCAGCAGCGTAGGACTAGCGGAGAGAGATCAAGAGACCCAGTACTTC.

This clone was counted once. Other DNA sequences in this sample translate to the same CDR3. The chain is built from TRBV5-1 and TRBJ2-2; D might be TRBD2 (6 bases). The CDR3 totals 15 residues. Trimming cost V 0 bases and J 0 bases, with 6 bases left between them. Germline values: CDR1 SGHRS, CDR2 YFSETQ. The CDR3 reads CASSLGGANTGELFF. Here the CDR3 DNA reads TGCGCCAGCAGCTTGGGCGGGGCGAACACCGGGGAGCTGTTTTTT.

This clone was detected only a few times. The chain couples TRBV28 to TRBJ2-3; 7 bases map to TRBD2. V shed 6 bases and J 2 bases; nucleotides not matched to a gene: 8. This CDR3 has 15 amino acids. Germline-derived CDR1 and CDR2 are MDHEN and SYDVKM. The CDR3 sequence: CASSPGTTNTDTQYF. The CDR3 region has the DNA TGTGCCAGCAGCCCCGGGACTACCAACACAGATACGCAGTATTTT.

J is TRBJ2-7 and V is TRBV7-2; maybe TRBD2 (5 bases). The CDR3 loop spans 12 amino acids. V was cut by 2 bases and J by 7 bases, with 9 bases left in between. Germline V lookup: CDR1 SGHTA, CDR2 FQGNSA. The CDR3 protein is CASSLPGLEQYF. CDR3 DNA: TGTGCCAGCAGCTTACCGGGGTTAGAGCAGTACTTC.